The clone carrying this T cell receptor beta chain has more than one count but fewer than ten. The source of the sample is a study of blood T cell repertoires in COVID-19. Turning to the study itself: Sites in the United States, Italy and Spain provided acute and convalescent COVID-19 samples.

In assigning cohorts, the study relied on participant-reported clinical history. Clones were sequenced by immunoSEQ multiplex PCR, and TCRdb holds only the in-frame ones, with some missing. The profile shows some 290,000 clones, about nine tenths of them singletons. The clonotype originates from a woman between 35 and 50 years old with acute COVID-19. The sequencing sample was made of PBMCs or T cells enriched from blood (not recorded which).

The CDR3 DNA sequence: TGTGCCAGTACCCCTACGGGGAGGGTTTCTGGAAACACCATATATTTT. Translation: CASTPTGRVSGNTIYF. The gene calls are TRBV19 and TRBJ1-3, with D uncertain. The CDR3 sequence is 16 residues long. Trimming removed 7 bases at V and 1 base at J, with 17 bases between. Germline-derived CDR1 and CDR2 are LNHDA and SQIVND (reference sequence).